This T cell receptor beta chain was observed in a study of OX40 agonist ivuxolimab in advanced cancers. For context, the study as a whole: Ivuxolimab was an agonistic, fully human IgG2 monoclonal antibody directed against OX40 (CD134), a costimulatory receptor. Intravenous ivuxolimab was administered to patients every 2 weeks at six dose levels: 0.01, 0.1, 0.3, 1.5, 3 and 10 mg/kg. Of the 50 to 55 patients in dose escalation, 19 had hepatocellular carcinoma, approximately 15 had melanoma, 9 had renal cell carcinoma and 9 had head and neck cancer. In the dose-escalation cohort, roughly 80% of patients were male, and the mean age was approximately 55 years, with a range of about 23 to 85. Prior anti-PD-1, anti-PD-L1 or anti-CTLA-4 therapy was permitted, and checkpoint inhibitors had been received by roughly 40% of dose-escalation patients. Partial responses occurred in three dose-escalation patients: two with cutaneous melanoma and one with hepatocellular carcinoma. Peripheral TCRbeta sequencing aimed to test whether ivuxolimab altered TCR sequence diversity and caused clonal T-cell expansion. The monotherapy dose-escalation portion (N of about 52 patients) of the phase I ivuxolimab trial is reported in the paper.

The trial excluded patients who had a history of autoimmune disease or were on systemic immunosuppression. Peripheral blood for TCR sequencing was drawn from every dose cohort at baseline, at cycle 4 day 1 and at cycle 7 day 1. Samples were obtained from an open-label, multicenter, first-in-human phase I dose-escalation trial of ivuxolimab. Adults with locally advanced or metastatic head and neck squamous cell, hepatocellular, melanoma or renal cell carcinoma were enrolled in the trial. Before TCR sequencing, CD4+ T cells and CD8+ T cells were sorted from peripheral blood as separate populations. V is shortened by 2 bases, J by 8 bases, and the region joining them spans 16 bases. The germline V gene provides CDR1 MNHEY and CDR2 SVGAGI. Including the terminal cysteine and phenylalanine, the CDR3 comprises 15 residues. Of the read, only the CDR3 DNA is kept; its 45 bases are in frame from base 1. Genomic DNA was extracted from sorted cells for sequencing of the TCRbeta CDR3 region. TCRbeta CDR3 regions were sequenced using the immunoSEQ Assay. In its TCRdb copy, this immuneACCESS table keeps in-frame sequences only and misses some clones. Where compared with another copy, unresolved V genes explain less than half of these, and the others have no known cause. The sample yields about 91,000 clones; around 84% were counted once. Together, the top ten hold approximately 1.9% of the sample.

The study at large found these results: After ivuxolimab, CD8+ T cells had more expanded clones than CD4+ T cells on average. The antigen specificity of the peripheral T cells that underwent clonal expansion was not determined. Low levels of normalized T-cell clonal expansion were also seen in some patients who did not respond. In partial responders in the 0.1-3.0 mg/kg groups, normalized peripheral clonal expansion was found to be among the lowest, especially among CD8+ T cells. At doses of 0.1 to 3.0 mg/kg, clonal expansion of both CD4+ and CD8+ blood T cells was observed from baseline to week 6.

For this clone: Its recognized antigen is unknown. Base qualities are not at hand, and no much larger clone is one base apart.

The chain employs TRBV6-5 and TRBJ2-1; confidence is insufficient to name the D gene. This receptor was obtained from an adult with an advanced solid tumor such as melanoma, head and neck, liver or kidney cancer. The sequences come from CD4+ or CD8+ T cells sorted from blood, collected in a trial of the OX40 agonist ivuxolimab. Here the CDR3 is given as CASSYASSLGYEQFF. The DNA is TGTGCCAGCAGTTACGCGTCTAGTTTGGGCTATGAGCAGTTCTTC.